The 10 T cell receptor beta chains below were found in one sample sequenced in a study of blood T cells in healthy people across ages (dated by TCRdb to between 2014 and 2016). To prepare the library, 5' RACE was applied. This sample was sequenced with an Illumina HiSeq 2500. A second PCR of roughly 6 to 11 cycles was run with a J-beta primer mix and a sample-barcoded 5' primer. TCRdb took the public reads, trimmed them with fastp at Q25, ran MiXCR for clone calling and kept in-frame beta chains. Identical CDR3 protein sequences are pooled into one entry, listed with their most common genes and DNA. The sample data list 550,000 to 700,000 distinct CDR3 sequences, and 27% of these were observed just once. Less than 20% of the sample is taken by the ten largest. The specimen sequenced was blood. The receptors were sampled from an older woman in good health.

The chain links TRBV5-6 to TRBJ1-1, with a possible D match to TRBD1 (6 bases). CDR1 and CDR2 from the germline V gene are SGHDT and YYEEEE. The length of the CDR3 is 14 residues. Trimming removed 4 bases at V and 7 bases at J, with 17 bases between. The CDR3 reads CASSRRGQFGEAFF. The DNA of the CDR3 is TGTGCCAGCAGCCGTCGCGGACAGTTTGGTGAAGCTTTCTTT.

The DNA for the CDR3 is TGCAGTTTTTCAAACATGTACCAAGAGACCCAGTACTTC. This translates into CSFSNMYQETQYF. This rearrangement joins TRBV29-1 to TRBJ2-5; D is unclear. The CDR3 length is 13 residues. Germline V gives CDR1 SQVTM, CDR2 ANQGSEA.

CDR3 bases: TGCAGTGCTAGGGGGGGGCGAGTTGAGAATGAGCAGTTCTTC. Residues: CSARGGRVENEQFF. V usage is TRBV20-1 and J usage is TRBJ2-1; D is possibly TRBD2 (7 bases). Trimming removed 3 bases from V and 7 bases from J, with 16 bases in between. The CDR3 sequence is 14 residues long. Germline values: CDR1 DFQATT, CDR2 SNEGSKA (reference sequence).

This clonotype was picked up a small number of times. This chain links TRBV4-3 with TRBJ2-5; 7 nucleotides match TRBD1. This CDR3 has 15 amino acids. The V segment lost 2 bases and the J segment 4 bases; nucleotides outside the gene matches: 7. From germline, CDR1 is LGHNA and CDR2 YSLEER. The DNA for the CDR3 is TGCGCCAGCAGCCAACGACAGGGTTGGGGAGAGACCCAGTACTTC. Protein sequence: CASSQRQGWGETQYF.

This clonotype was counted a few times. The J gene is TRBJ2-1, the V gene TRBV20-1, with 7 bases identical to TRBD1. Trimming at V came to 6 bases and at J to 7 bases, leaving 12 bases not matched to a gene. The V gene's germline CDR1 is DFQATT and CDR2 SNEGSKA (reference sequence). The CDR3 is 14 residues long. CDR3 sequence: CSAFTGAERNEQFF. In nucleotides, the CDR3 is TGCAGTGCCTTTACAGGGGCCGAGAGGAATGAGCAGTTCTTC.

A few counts support this clonotype. The chain carries TRBV9 and TRBJ2-2; D is unresolved. Per the germline V gene, CDR1 is SGDLS and CDR2 is YYNGEE. The CDR3 consists of 13 residues. V was clipped by 4 bases and J by 4 bases, with 8 bases between them. The CDR3 here is CASSPKSTGELFF. In DNA form, the CDR3 reads TGTGCCAGCAGCCCCAAGTCCACCGGGGAGCTGTTTTTT.

As concerns this clonotype: A much larger clone differs by one base, so this may be a read error. The rearrangement links TRBV6-6 to TRBJ1-2, with D unresolved. CDR3 length: 12 amino acids. Germline V gives CDR1 MNHNY, CDR2 SVGAGI (reference sequence). The CDR3 region is CAGSYHTDGYTF. DNA of the CDR3: TGTGCCGGCAGTTATCATACAGATGGCTACACCTTC.

This chain connects TRBV6-1 to TRBJ1-4; no clear D gene. Germline values: CDR1 MNHNS, CDR2 SASEGT. This CDR3 has 14 residues. V gave up 5 bases and J gave up 8 bases, with 15 bases separating them. The CDR3 DNA sequence: TGTGCCAGCAGTAAATTCGGGGTAGGGGAAAAACTGTTTTTT. Its translation: CASSKFGVGEKLFF.

With respect to this clonotype: Germline is not matched at one junction end, which may reflect a read error. This chain uses TRBV6-1 with TRBJ1-3; TRBD1 might be the D (6 bases). The CDR3 has 18 residues. The germline gives CDR1 MNHNS, CDR2 SASEGT. The CDR3 bases are TGTGCCAGCAGTGAAGCGGGGGCAGGGGCAAGCTCTGGAAACACCACATATTTT. It specifies CASSEAGAGASSGNTTYF.

This rearrangement joins TRBV5-1 to TRBJ1-4, with D perhaps TRBD1 (5 bases). The CDR3 has 14 amino acids. Trimming removed 4 bases from V and 5 bases from J, with 12 bases in between. CDR1 is SGHRS and CDR2 is YFSETQ in the germline V gene. CDR3 DNA: TGCGCCAGCAGCACGGGACGGGGGAATGAAAAACTGTTTTTT. It translates to CASSTGRGNEKLFF.